This T cell receptor beta chain was sequenced in a study of T cells in women clearing cervical HPV infection. Study details: Controls were women whose single incident HPV16 infection cleared within 12 months without precancer or cancer.

Clones were sequenced by immunoSEQ multiplex PCR, and TCRdb holds only the in-frame ones, with some missing. The repertoire table contains tens of thousands of clones. Turning to this clone: The missing CDR3 end, 3 residues past where the read stops, is filled in from the germline J gene.

CDR3 size: 14 residues. Trimming left V 4 bases short and J 3 bases short, with 13 bases between. The germline V gene has CDR1 SGHRS and CDR2 YFSETQ. This sequence joins TRBV5-1 and TRBJ2-5; D is unresolved. The material sequenced was blood buffy coat. This receptor was obtained from a woman aged 18-70 years with a cervical HPV16 infection that either progressed to CIN3+ or cleared (not recorded which). The DNA read from the CDR3 is TGCGCCAGCAGCCCCGGAGACTTAAAAGAGACC. Protein product: CASSPGDLKET. The full CDR3 is CASSPGDLKETQYF.